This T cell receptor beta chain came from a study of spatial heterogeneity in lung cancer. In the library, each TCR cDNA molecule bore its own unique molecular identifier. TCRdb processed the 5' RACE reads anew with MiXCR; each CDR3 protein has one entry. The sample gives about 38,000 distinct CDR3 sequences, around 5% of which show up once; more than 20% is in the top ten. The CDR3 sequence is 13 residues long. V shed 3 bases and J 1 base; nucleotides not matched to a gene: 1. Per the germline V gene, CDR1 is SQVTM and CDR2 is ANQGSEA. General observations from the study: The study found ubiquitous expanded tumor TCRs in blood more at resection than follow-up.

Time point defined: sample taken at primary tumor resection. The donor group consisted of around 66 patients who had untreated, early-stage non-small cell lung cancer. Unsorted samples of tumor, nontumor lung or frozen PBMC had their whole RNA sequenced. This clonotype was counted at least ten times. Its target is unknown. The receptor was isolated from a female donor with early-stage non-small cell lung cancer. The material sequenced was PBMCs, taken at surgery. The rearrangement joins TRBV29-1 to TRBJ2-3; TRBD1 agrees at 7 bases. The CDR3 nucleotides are TGCAGCGTTGACCAGGGGGGCACAGATACGCAGTATTTT. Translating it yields CSVDQGGTDTQYF.